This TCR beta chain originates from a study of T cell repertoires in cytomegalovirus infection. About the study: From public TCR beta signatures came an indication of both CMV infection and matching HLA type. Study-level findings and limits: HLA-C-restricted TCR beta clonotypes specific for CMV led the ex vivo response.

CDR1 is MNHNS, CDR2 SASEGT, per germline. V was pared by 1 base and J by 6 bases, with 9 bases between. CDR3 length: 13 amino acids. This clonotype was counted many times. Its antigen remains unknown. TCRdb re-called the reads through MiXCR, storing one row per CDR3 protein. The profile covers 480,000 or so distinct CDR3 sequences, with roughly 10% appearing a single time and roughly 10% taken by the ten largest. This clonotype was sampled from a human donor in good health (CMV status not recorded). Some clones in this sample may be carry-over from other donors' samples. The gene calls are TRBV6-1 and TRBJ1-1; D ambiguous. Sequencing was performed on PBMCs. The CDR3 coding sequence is TGTGCCAGCAGTGAAGGGGTTGTGGCTGAAGCTTTCTTT. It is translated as CASSEGVVAEAFF.